This TCR beta chain originates from a study of cytomegalovirus exposure and HLA in healthy donors. Overall study results and limits: Listed as cytomegalovirus-associated were 150 or so TCR beta chains. A missense variant in DCLRE1C was later tied to TCR beta V- and J-gene trimming. Available immune exposure information covered CMV serostatus only.

This PCR relied on a set of 60 Vbeta primers and 13 Jbeta primers. Sequencing used immunoSEQ multiplex PCR; TCRdb keeps in-frame clones, though not all of them. The sample contains under 200,000 clones, over 80% of which appear only once. As concerns this clone: Its antigen is unknown.

CDR1 and CDR2 (germline): SGHDT, YYEEEE. V was pared by 2 bases and J by 4 bases, with 17 bases between. CDR3 size: 16 residues. The sequencing input was PBMCs. This receptor was identified in a woman in her forties or fifties in good health and CMV-seropositive. The chain couples TRBV5-6 to TRBJ2-3; TRBD1 is a possible D gene (6 bases). The CDR3 coding sequence is TGTGCCAGCAGCTTTGGGAAAAGGGGGTACGCAGATACGCAGTATTTT. It translates to CASSFGKRGYADTQYF. Using reference TRBV5-6 and TRBJ2-3 for the parts outside the CDR3, the full variable domain is DAGVTQSPTHLIKTRGQQVTLRCSPKSGHDTVSWYQQALGQGPQFIFQYYEEEERQRGNFPDRFSGHQFPNYSSELNVNALLLGDSALYLCASSFGKRGYADTQYFGPGTRLTVL.